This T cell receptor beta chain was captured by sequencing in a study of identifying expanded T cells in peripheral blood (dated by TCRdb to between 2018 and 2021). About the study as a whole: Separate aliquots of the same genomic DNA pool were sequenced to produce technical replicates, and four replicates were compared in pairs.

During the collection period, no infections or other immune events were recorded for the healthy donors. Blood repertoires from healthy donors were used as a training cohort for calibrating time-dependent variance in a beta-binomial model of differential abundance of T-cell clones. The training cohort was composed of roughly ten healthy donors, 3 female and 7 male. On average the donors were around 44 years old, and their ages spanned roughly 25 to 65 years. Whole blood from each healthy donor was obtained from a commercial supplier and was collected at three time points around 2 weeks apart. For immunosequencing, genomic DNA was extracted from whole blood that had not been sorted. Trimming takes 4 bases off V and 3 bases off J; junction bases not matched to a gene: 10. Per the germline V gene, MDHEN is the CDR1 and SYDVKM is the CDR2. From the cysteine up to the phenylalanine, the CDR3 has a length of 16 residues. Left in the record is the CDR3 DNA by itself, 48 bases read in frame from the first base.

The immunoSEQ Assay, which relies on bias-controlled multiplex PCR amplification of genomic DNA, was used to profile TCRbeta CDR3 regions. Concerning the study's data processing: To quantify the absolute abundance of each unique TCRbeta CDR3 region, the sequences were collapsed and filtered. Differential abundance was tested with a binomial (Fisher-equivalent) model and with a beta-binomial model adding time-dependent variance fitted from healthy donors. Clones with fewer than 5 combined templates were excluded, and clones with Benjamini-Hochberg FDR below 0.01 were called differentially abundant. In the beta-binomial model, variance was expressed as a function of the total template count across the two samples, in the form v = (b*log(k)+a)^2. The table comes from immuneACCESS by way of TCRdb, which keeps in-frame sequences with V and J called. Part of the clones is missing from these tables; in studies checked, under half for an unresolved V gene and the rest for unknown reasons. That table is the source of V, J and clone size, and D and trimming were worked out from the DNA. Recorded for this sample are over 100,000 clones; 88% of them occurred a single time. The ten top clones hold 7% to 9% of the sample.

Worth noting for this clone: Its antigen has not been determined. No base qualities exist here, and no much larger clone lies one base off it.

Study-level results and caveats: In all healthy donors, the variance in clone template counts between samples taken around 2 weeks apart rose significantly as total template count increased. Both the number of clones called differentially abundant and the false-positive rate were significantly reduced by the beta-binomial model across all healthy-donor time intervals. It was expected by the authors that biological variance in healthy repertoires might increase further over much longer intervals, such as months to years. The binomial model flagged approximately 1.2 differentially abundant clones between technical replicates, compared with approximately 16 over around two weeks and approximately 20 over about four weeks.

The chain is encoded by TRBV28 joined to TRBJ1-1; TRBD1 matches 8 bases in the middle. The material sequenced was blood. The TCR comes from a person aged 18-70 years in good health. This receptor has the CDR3 CASSSPGQETYTEAFF. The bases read TGTGCCAGCAGTTCGCCGGGACAGGAGACCTACACTGAAGCTTTCTTT. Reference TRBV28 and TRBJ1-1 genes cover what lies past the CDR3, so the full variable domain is DVKVTQSSRYLVKRTGEKVFLECVQDMDHENMFWYRQDPGLGLRLIYFSYDVKMKEKGDIPEGYSVSREKKERFSLILESASTNQTSMYLCASSSPGQETYTEAFFGQGTRLTVV.